The 32 T cell receptor beta chains given below trace back to one sample, sequenced in a study of identical twins (dated by TCRdb to about 2016). The method was 5' RACE. TCRdb names Illumina HiSeq 2000 as the instrument used. TCRdb applied fastp at Q25 and MiXCR to the public reads, then kept only in-frame beta chains. One record per CDR3 amino acid sequence lists the most common genes and DNA. The sample table holds over 200,000 distinct CDR3 sequences, of which roughly a tenth were seen once. 8% to 10% of the sample is taken by the ten largest. Sequenced sample: memory T cells sorted from blood. This specimen's cell subset or site label, interpreted: CD45RO+ enriched T cells. Every receptor here comes from a man aged 45-65 years in good health.

There are many counts of this clonotype. The CDR3 here is CASSFGHEYNSPLHF. The CDR3, as DNA: TGCGCCAGCAGCTTCGGACACGAGTATAATTCACCCCTCCACTTT. The genes are TRBV5-1 and TRBJ1-6; D possibly corresponds to TRBD1 (5 bases). This CDR3 is 15 amino acids long. Per germline, CDR1 SGHRS and CDR2 YFSETQ. Trimming shortened V by 2 bases and J by 4 bases, and 10 bases separated the two germline ends.

This clonotype has at least ten counts. The chain is built from TRBV20-1 and TRBJ1-4; D is possibly TRBD1 (5 bases). The V end was cut by 0 bases, the J end by 3 bases, with 14 bases between. Germline V CDR1 and CDR2: DFQATT, SNEGSKA (reference sequence). This CDR3 contains 16 residues. CDR3 in amino acids: CSARDFQGSSNEKLFF. As DNA, the CDR3 is TGCAGTGCTAGAGATTTCCAGGGCTCATCTAATGAAAAACTGTTTTTT.

This clonotype has a count of ten or more. The chain has TRBV6-1 and TRBJ2-5, with 9 bases aligning to TRBD1. The CDR3 is made up of 15 amino acids. Germline V gene data show CDR1 as MNHNS and CDR2 as SASEGT. V shed 8 bases and J 5 bases; nucleotides not matched to a gene: 12. CDR3: CASARGQGFMETQYF. Here the CDR3 DNA reads TGTGCCAGCGCTCGGGGACAGGGCTTCATGGAGACCCAGTACTTC.

This chain links TRBV20-1 with TRBJ1-2; 9 nucleotides align to TRBD1. The CDR3 has 16 amino acids. Germline trimming cut 2 bases from V and 4 bases from J; bases unmatched to any gene: 11. Germline V gene sequence: CDR1 DFQATT, CDR2 SNEGSKA (reference sequence). This chain's CDR3 is CSARTTGQGRGYGYTF. In DNA form, the CDR3 reads TGCAGTGCTAGAACAACCGGACAGGGGAGAGGCTATGGCTACACCTTC.

The chain carries TRBV6-2 or TRBV6-3 and TRBJ2-7; D is perhaps TRBD2 (6 bases). The germline gives CDR1 MNHEY, CDR2 SVGEGT. Trimming removed 6 bases from V and 0 bases from J, with 15 bases in between. The CDR3 sequence is 15 residues long. CDR3 nucleotide sequence: TGTGCCAGCAGGCACGCCCTAGCGTACTCCTACGAGCAGTACTTC. Protein: CASRHALAYSYEQYF.

This clonotype is categorized as medium-sized. The J gene is TRBJ2-3, the V gene TRBV7-2; TRBD2 matches at 12 bases. The CDR3 consists of 18 residues. Germline CDR1 is SGHTA and CDR2 is FQGNSA. J gave up 1 base and V 3 bases, and 8 bases lay outside the gene matches. In DNA form, the CDR3 reads TGTGCCAGCAGCTTGTCGCTAGCGGGGGGGCGTGGCACAGATACGCAGTATTTT. This codes for CASSLSLAGGRGTDTQYF. Full variable domain (remainder filled in from reference TRBV7-2 and TRBJ2-3): GAGVSQSPSNKVTEKGKDVELRCDPISGHTALYWYRQSLGQGLEFLIYFQGNSAPDKSGLPSDRFSAERTGGSVSTLTIQRTQQEDSAVYLCASSLSLAGGRGTDTQYFGPGTRLTVL.

The V call is TRBV3-1, the J call TRBJ2-5; D gene uncertain. Germline CDR1 and CDR2: LGHDT and YNNKEL (reference sequence). The CDR3 covers 15 residues. V was clipped by 2 bases and J by 1 base, with 11 bases between them. CDR3 DNA: TGTGCCAGCAGCCAACCTTTGACATCCCAAGAGACCCAGTACTTC. Translated, it gives CASSQPLTSQETQYF.

This clonotype came up many times. The rearrangement uses TRBV4-3 and TRBJ2-2; 8 bases fit TRBD2. The germline CDR1 and CDR2 sequences are LGHNA and YSLEER. CDR3 size: 15 residues. The trim removed 4 bases at V and 4 bases at J, leaving 5 bases unmatched. The CDR3 here is CASSPQREITGELFF. The CDR3 DNA is TGCGCCAGCAGCCCTCAGCGGGAGATCACCGGGGAGCTGTTTTTT.

The gene calls are TRBV7-2 and TRBJ2-3, with D uncertain. The CDR3 has 14 amino acids. Trimming took off 8 bases at V and 2 bases at J, with 14 bases between the two ends. Germline assignment: CDR1 SGHTA and CDR2 FQGNSA. CDR3 region: CASGRHSPTDTQYF. CDR3 sequence (DNA): TGTGCCAGCGGCCGGCACAGCCCCACAGATACGCAGTATTTT.

The genes are TRBV12-3 or TRBV12-4 and TRBJ2-3; a possible D gene is TRBD2 (6 bases). The CDR3 extends over 14 amino acids. Trimming left V 6 bases short and J 1 base short, with 11 bases between. This CDR3 reads CASRLRRGTDTQYF. The CDR3 DNA reads TGTGCCAGCAGACTCCGGAGGGGCACAGATACGCAGTATTTT.

This clonotype was counted between two and nine times. V and J are TRBV5-1 and TRBJ1-1; TRBD1 might be the D (5 bases). Trimming cost V 3 bases and J 1 base, with 13 bases left between them. CDR3 length equals 15 residues. Germline V gives CDR1 SGHRS, CDR2 YFSETQ. The CDR3 region is CASSWEWGWNTEAFF. CDR3 sequence (DNA): TGCGCCAGCAGCTGGGAGTGGGGCTGGAACACTGAAGCTTTCTTT.

This clonotype was picked up many times. The chain recombines TRBV5-1 with TRBJ1-2; TRBD1 is a possible D gene (6 bases). The germline V gene encodes CDR1 SGHRS and CDR2 YFSETQ. Between the trimmed V and J ends, which lost 0 bases and 3 bases, there was a span of 9 bases. This CDR3 contains 14 residues. The CDR3 protein is CASSLAPGDYGYTF. The CDR3 DNA is TGCGCCAGCAGCTTGGCCCCAGGGGACTATGGCTACACCTTC. The complete variable domain, with remaining parts taken from reference TRBV5-1 and TRBJ1-2, reads KAGVTQTPRYLIKTRGQQVTLSCSPISGHRSVSWYQQTPGQGLQFLFEYFSETQRNKGNFPGRFSGRQFSNSRSEMNVSTLELGDSALYLCASSLAPGDYGYTFGSGTRLTVV.

In its sample, this clonotype was seen many times. This chain uses TRBV4-3 with TRBJ2-2; 7 bases agree with TRBD2. Trimming at V came to 4 bases and at J to 5 bases, leaving 4 bases not matched to a gene. The germline V gene encodes CDR1 LGHNA and CDR2 YSLEER. This CDR3 has 14 amino acids. The CDR3 DNA is TGCGCCAGCAGCCCCGGGGGGAGTACCGGGGAGCTGTTTTTT. Protein product: CASSPGGSTGELFF.

Many counts were recorded for this clonotype. The rearrangement joins TRBV5-1 to TRBJ1-2, with D unresolved. The CDR3 contains 13 residues. The V gene lost 3 bases and the J gene lost 0 bases, with 6 bases spanning the gap. Germline V gene lookup returns CDR1 SGHRS and CDR2 YFSETQ. Here the CDR3 reads CASSSVSNYGYTF. DNA of the CDR3: TGCGCCAGCAGCTCGGTCTCTAACTATGGCTACACCTTC.

This clonotype was observed a handful of times. The rearrangement uses TRBV6-1 and TRBJ1-3; tentatively, D is TRBD1 (6 bases). CDR1 and CDR2 from the germline V gene are MNHNS and SASEGT. CDR3 length equals 15 residues. V was pared by 6 bases and J by 3 bases, with 15 bases between. The CDR3 spells CASRRSGQDGNTIYF. The CDR3 DNA is TGTGCCAGCAGACGATCGGGACAAGATGGAAACACCATATATTTT.

This clonotype was counted ten times or more. The chain employs TRBV7-9 and TRBJ1-5, with D maybe TRBD1 (5 bases). Trimming took off 0 bases at V and 6 bases at J, with 9 bases between the two ends. The CDR3 totals 14 residues. CDR1 is SEHNR, CDR2 FQNEAQ, per germline (reference sequence). CDR3 DNA sequence: TGTGCCAGCAGCTTAGCAGGGGACGGTCAGCCCCAGCATTTT. Its translation is CASSLAGDGQPQHF. Variable domain in full (rest from reference TRBV7-9 and TRBJ1-5): DTGVSQNPRHKITKRGQNVTFRCDPISEHNRLYWYRQTLGQGPEFLTYFQNEAQLEKSRLLSDRFSAERPKGSFSTLEIQRTEQGDSAMYLCASSLAGDGQPQHFGDGTRLSIL.

This clonotype appeared a few times. This CDR3 is CASSQAYMNTEAFF. The CDR3 region has the DNA TGTGCCAGCAGCCAAGCATACATGAACACTGAAGCTTTCTTT. The J gene is TRBJ1-1, the V gene TRBV4-2, with D hard to call. The CDR3 sequence is 14 residues long. Looked up from germline, CDR1 is LGHNA and CDR2 is YNFKEQ. The ends were cut back, 1 base at V and 0 bases at J, with 6 bases in the middle.

This sequence joins TRBV5-5 and TRBJ1-2; D call uncertain. The CDR3 loop spans 15 amino acids. Germline values: CDR1 SGHKS, CDR2 YYEKEE (reference sequence). V lost 2 bases and J 7 bases, leaving 18 bases between the germline ends. The CDR3 nucleotides are TGTGCCAGCAGCTTCGCGACCCTCCGCGAGGGTGGCTACACCTTC. Translating it yields CASSFATLREGGYTF.

This clonotype was seen only a few times. The chain recombines TRBV3-1 with TRBJ1-5; D unclear. Trimming cost V 1 base and J 7 bases, with 5 bases left between them. The CDR3 covers 12 residues. Germline CDR1 and CDR2: LGHDT and YNNKEL (reference sequence). The CDR3 region is CASSQGWQPQHF. The CDR3 coding sequence is TGTGCCAGCAGCCAAGGTTGGCAGCCCCAGCATTTT.

The chain joins TRBV2 to TRBJ2-7; D is undetermined. V gave up 4 bases and J gave up 6 bases, with 10 bases separating them. The length of the CDR3 is 12 residues. Germline V CDR1 and CDR2: SNHLY, FYNNEI. CDR3 nucleotide sequence: TGTGCCAGCAGTGTTGCAGGTTCCGAGCAGTACTTC. Translated: CASSVAGSEQYF.

This chain connects TRBV7-9 to TRBJ1-1, with 9 bases aligning to TRBD1. The V and J ends lost 3 bases and 6 bases, in that order; junction bases with no gene match: 8. CDR3 size: 15 residues. Germline V gene lookup returns CDR1 SEHNR and CDR2 FQNEAQ (reference sequence). As DNA, the CDR3 is TGTGCCAGCAGCTTGACCGGGACAGGGTCGGCTGAAGCTTTCTTT. Its translation: CASSLTGTGSAEAFF.

The chain links TRBV6-2 or TRBV6-3 to TRBJ2-7; 9 positions match TRBD1. V shed 4 bases and J 3 bases; nucleotides not matched to a gene: 13. Germline CDR1 reads MNHEY; CDR2 reads SVGEGT. The CDR3 spans 17 residues. This chain's CDR3 is CASSSLKQGAKFYEQYF. CDR3 coding DNA: TGTGCCAGCAGTTCTTTAAAACAGGGGGCTAAATTCTACGAGCAGTACTTC.

This clonotype has at least ten counts. CDR3 sequence: CSASRGLVSGEQFF. CDR3 bases: TGCAGTGCTAGTCGGGGACTAGTTTCTGGTGAGCAGTTCTTC. V gene TRBV20-1 combines with J gene TRBJ2-1; 8 bases fit TRBD2. Per germline, CDR1 DFQATT and CDR2 SNEGSKA (reference sequence). This CDR3 region has 14 residues. V was clipped by 3 bases and J by 9 bases; unmatched bases: 10.

This clonotype was seen many times. The chain is built from TRBV12-3 or TRBV12-4 and TRBJ2-1; TRBD2 agrees at 7 bases. The CDR3 runs 15 residues. V dropped 3 bases and J dropped 5; count of bases not matched to a gene: 7. In nucleotides, the CDR3 is TGTGCCAGCAGTTTGCGGGGGATTAGGGACAATGAGCAGTTCTTC. As protein: CASSLRGIRDNEQFF.

The chain links TRBV3-1 to TRBJ2-1, with 14 bases identical to TRBD2. The germline V gene encodes CDR1 LGHDT and CDR2 YNNKEL (reference sequence). The CDR3 totals 16 residues. Trimming at V came to 5 bases and at J to 8 bases, leaving 8 bases not matched to a gene. CDR3 protein: CASSSLTSGRAYEQFF. The CDR3 nucleotides are TGTGCCAGCAGCTCCCTGACTAGCGGGAGGGCCTATGAGCAGTTCTTC.

To note about this clonotype: One base away lies a much larger clone, so this may be a sequencing read error. The chain employs TRBV5-1 and TRBJ2-2; possible D gene TRBD1, 6 bases. The CDR3 has 14 residues. From germline, CDR1 is SGHRS and CDR2 YFSETQ. CDR3 protein: CACSLDTGPGELFF. DNA of the CDR3: TGCGCCTGCAGCTTGGATACAGGGCCTGGGGAGCTGTTTTTT.

V gene TRBV7-2 combines with J gene TRBJ2-4; D may be TRBD1 (6 bases). The CDR3 spans 17 residues. Trimming stripped 5 bases from V and 1 base from J, with 18 bases between. Germline-derived CDR1 and CDR2 are SGHTA and FQGNSA. CDR3 in amino acids: CASSLGAPGEAKNIQYF. CDR3 nucleotides: TGTGCCAGCAGCCTAGGTGCCCCAGGGGAGGCCAAAAACATTCAGTACTTC. Supplemented by reference TRBV7-2 and TRBJ2-4, the full variable domain reads GAGVSQSPSNKVTEKGKDVELRCDPISGHTALYWYRQSLGQGLEFLIYFQGNSAPDKSGLPSDRFSAERTGGSVSTLTIQRTQQEDSAVYLCASSLGAPGEAKNIQYFGAGTRLSVL.

This clonotype was detected ten times or more. The chain couples TRBV28 to TRBJ1-2, with 8 bases matching TRBD1. The germline V gene encodes CDR1 MDHEN and CDR2 SYDVKM. V shed 5 bases, J shed 13 bases, and the junction held 18 bases outside the gene matches. The CDR3 loop spans 15 amino acids. The CDR3 coding sequence is TGTGCCAGCAGTCAATGGAGGACAGGGATGGAAGCGGGCACCTTC. The encoded protein is CASSQWRTGMEAGTF.

This clonotype was counted a few times. The rearrangement joins TRBV20-1 to TRBJ1-4, with 11 bases identical to TRBD1. The CDR3 runs to 13 residues. The J segment lost 8 bases and the V segment lost 6 bases, leaving 5 bases of the junction unmatched. The germline V gene encodes CDR1 DFQATT and CDR2 SNEGSKA (reference sequence). As DNA, the CDR3 is TGCAGTGCCGGACAGGGGGCGCGCGAAAAACTGTTTTTT. Amino acid sequence: CSAGQGAREKLFF.

This clonotype occurred many times. At one boundary the junction diverges from the germline segment, which might be a read error. This chain uses TRBV7-7 with TRBJ2-5; no clear D. Germline CDR1 SSHAT, CDR2 FNYEAQ (reference sequence). The CDR3 loop spans 16 amino acids. This chain's CDR3 is CASSLGRLIGKETQYF. DNA for the CDR3: TGTGCTAGCAGCTTAGGACGCCTCATAGGGAAAGAGACCCAGTACTTC.

This chain connects TRBV4-2 to TRBJ2-1, with 10 bases that match TRBD2. The V gene's germline CDR1 is LGHNA and CDR2 YNFKEQ. The CDR3 has 15 residues. Losses at the gene ends were 2 bases for V and 8 bases for J; bases not matched to a gene: 6. The DNA of the CDR3 is TGTGCCAGCAGCCAAATGAGCGGGGGGGCCGATGAGCAGTTCTTC. Its translation: CASSQMSGGADEQFF.

This clonotype was found many times. The rearrangement uses TRBV6-2 or TRBV6-3 and TRBJ1-2, with TRBD1 matching 7 bases. CDR1 MNHEY and CDR2 SVGEGT come from the germline V gene. The CDR3 spans 14 residues. The V gene end was trimmed by 4 bases and the J gene end by 7 bases; junction bases not matched to a gene: 9. The CDR3 bases are TGTGCCAGCAGTTGGACGACAGGGCTTGGTGGCTACACCTTC. Translating gives CASSWTTGLGGYTF.